The T cell receptor beta chain described here comes from a study of cytomegalovirus exposure and HLA in healthy donors. Study-wide findings and caveats: The later analysis indicated that the majority of CMV-associated TCR beta chains appeared HLA-restricted. Versus the roughly 700-donor mean, an Asian-associated ancestry cluster reportedly showed fewer N-insertions in a later analysis.

This PCR relied on a set of 60 Vbeta primers and 13 Jbeta primers. Sequencing was performed with immunoSEQ multiplex PCR; in TCRdb, only in-frame clones are kept and a portion is missing. Of roughly 98,000 clones in the sample, approximately 80% were seen once. This CDR3 region has 13 residues. Turning to this clone: Its antigen is unknown.

Sequenced material: PBMCs. The chain joins TRBV21-1 to TRBJ2-7; TRBD2, as called in the table, went unchecked against the DNA. TRBV21-1 is tagged as a pseudogene. The source of this sequence is a female donor in good health and CMV-seronegative. The CDR3 region is CASSKAVTEGEYF. In DNA, the CDR3 is TGTGCCAGCAGCAAAGCAGTGACGGAAGGAGAGTACTTC.